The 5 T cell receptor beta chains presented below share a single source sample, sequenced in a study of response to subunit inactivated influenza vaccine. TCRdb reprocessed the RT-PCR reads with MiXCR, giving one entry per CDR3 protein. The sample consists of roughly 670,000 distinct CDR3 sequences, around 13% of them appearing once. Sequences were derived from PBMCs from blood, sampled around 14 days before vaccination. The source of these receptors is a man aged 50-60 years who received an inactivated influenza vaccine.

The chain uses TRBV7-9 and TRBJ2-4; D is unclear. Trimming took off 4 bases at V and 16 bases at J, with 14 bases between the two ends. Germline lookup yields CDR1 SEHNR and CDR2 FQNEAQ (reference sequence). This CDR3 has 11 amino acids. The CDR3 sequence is CASSYGKHQYF. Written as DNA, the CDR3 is TGTGCCAGCAGCTATGGAAAACACCAATACTTC.

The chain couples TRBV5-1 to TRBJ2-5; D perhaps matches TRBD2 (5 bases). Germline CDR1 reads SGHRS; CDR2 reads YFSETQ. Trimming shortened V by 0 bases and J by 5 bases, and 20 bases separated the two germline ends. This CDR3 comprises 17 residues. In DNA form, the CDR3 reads TGCGCCAGCAGCTTGGGGGGAAGGGAGCCAACCGCGGAGACCCAGTACTTC. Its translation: CASSLGGREPTAETQYF.

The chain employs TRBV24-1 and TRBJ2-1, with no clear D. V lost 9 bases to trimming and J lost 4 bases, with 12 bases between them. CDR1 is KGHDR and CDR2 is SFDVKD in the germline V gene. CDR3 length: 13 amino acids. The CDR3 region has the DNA TGTGCCACCGGAGACGACAAATACAATGAGCAGTTCTTC. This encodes CATGDDKYNEQFF.

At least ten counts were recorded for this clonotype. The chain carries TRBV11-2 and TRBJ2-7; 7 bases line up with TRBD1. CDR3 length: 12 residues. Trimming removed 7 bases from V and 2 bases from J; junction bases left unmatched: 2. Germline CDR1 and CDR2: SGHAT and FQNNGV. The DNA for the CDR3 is TGTGCCAGCACCACAGGGGCCTACGAGCAGTACTTC. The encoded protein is CASTTGAYEQYF.

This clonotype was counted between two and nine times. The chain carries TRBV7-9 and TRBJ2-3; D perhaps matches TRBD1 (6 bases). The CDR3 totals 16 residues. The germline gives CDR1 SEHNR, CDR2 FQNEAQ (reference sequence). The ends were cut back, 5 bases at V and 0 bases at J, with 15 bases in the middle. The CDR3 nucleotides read TGTGCCAGCAGCCTATTGGGGGCTAGTAGCACAGATACGCAGTATTTT. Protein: CASSLLGASSTDTQYF.